This entry describes one T cell receptor (beta chain). Its specificity is unknown. The table came from immunoSEQ multiplex PCR; TCRdb's copy has only in-frame clones and leaves some out. Here the sample spans some 35,000 clones, 85% to 95% being singletons. As for time point: recipient sample about 28 days before transplant, after cytoreduction. Recipients were bled about 28 days pretransplant and at posttransplant days 30, 100, 180. The CDR3 runs 14 residues. Looked up from germline, CDR1 is MNHEY and CDR2 is SMNVEV (reference sequence). V was cut by 8 bases and J by 2 bases, with 15 bases left in between. The entry originates in a study of T cell clonotyping in hematopoietic cell transplantation. Turning to the study itself: Cytoreduction preceded collection of pretransplant recipient samples. General study results and limits: After transplant, recipient diversity fell while pathologically expanded clonotypes grew through day 180. At the given depth, recipient repertoires were over 95% de novo clonotypes.

The chain recombines TRBV27 with TRBJ1-2; the D gene is possibly TRBD1 (5 bases). The sequence was obtained from a man in his forties or fifties with chronic myeloid leukemia. Some clones in this sample may be carry-over from other donors' samples. The source was peripheral blood mononuclear cells, collected before stem cell transplant. The CDR3 nucleotides read TGTGCCAGCCGAGGAGGACACCCGAACTATGGCTACACCTTC. As protein: CASRGGHPNYGYTF.